This paragraph reports one T cell receptor (beta chain). Its specific antigen is unknown. Per-nucleotide qualities are absent, and no much larger clonotype sits a single base away. CD4+ T cells from unexposed donors were collected before the COVID-19 pandemic (2011-2018). After about 9 days of culture, CD4+ T cells were isolated with the EasySep CD4+ T cell isolation kit. Unexposed donor CD4+ T cells were tested for reactivity to SARS-CoV-2 S and N and four common cold coronavirus spike pools, as cell number allowed. Each well received about 2 million PBMCs, cultured in IMDM supplemented with roughly 5.1% human AB serum and roughly 10 IU/ml IL-2. Half of the culture medium was replaced with fresh IL-2-containing medium on days 3 and 7. In general, every peptide culture condition was set up in three replicate wells. The leukapheresis product for the unexposed donors was obtained through commercial purchase. Ficoll-Paque PLUS gradient centrifugation was used to isolate PBMCs from either whole blood or leukapheresis product. PBMCs were either cryopreserved at -140°C or used fresh in the expansion assay. The QIAamp Micro DNA Kit was used to extract genomic DNA from the CD4+ T cells.

This sample was included in a study of CD4 T cells in relation to SARS-CoV-2 and coronaviruses (TCRdb year 2021). Some background on the complete study: In the ViraFEST assay, PBMCs were cultured with antigen for approximately 9 days, after which TCR beta CDR3s were sequenced to identify clonal expansions specific to the antigen. An HIV-1 Nef peptide pool or a no-peptide culture served as the negative reference condition. HLA restriction was mapped for shared crossreactive spike epitopes using patient-derived lymphoblastoid cell lines. The study assessed, at the TCR clonotype level, memory CD4+ T cell crossreactivity between SARS-CoV-2 and common cold coronavirus spike proteins. The Adaptive Biotechnologies TCR-sequencing kit was used to sequence samples from three pre-COVID donors and the naive versus memory experiments, while other data came from Illumina-based sequencing. For other donors in the study, expansion assays were sequenced with a different, Illumina-based TCR-beta assay. The investigation overall reported the following: Crossreactivity analysis centred on spike protein, so crossreactivity against other viral proteins was not assessed. Crossreactive clones showed significantly weaker SARS-CoV-2-driven expansion than monoreactive clones, consistent with antigenic imprinting. Roughly 67% of donors had memory CD4+ clonotypes that crossrecognized SARS-CoV-2 and at least one common cold coronavirus spike. Pre-pandemic and post-infection samples were not both contributed by any donor, so tracing of the source of pre-existing responses was limited. The study was limited by small numbers of patients and tested TCRs.

V is clipped by 0 bases and J by 0 bases, and the sequence between their germline boundaries is 10 bases long. The CDR3 has 17 amino acids, counting the end cysteine and phenylalanine. The sequence is cut down to CDR3 DNA, 51 bases in frame from base 1. The receptor library was made with the immunoSEQ multiplex PCR assay. Processing in the source paper ran as follows. During preprocessing, nonproductive sequences were removed, as were CDR3s that did not start with C, did not end with F or W, or were shorter than 7 amino acids. Antigen-specific clonotypes were called with the MANAFEST web app on the basis of expansion relative to the reference and to other culture wells. A clone was considered positive if significant expansion relative to the reference culture was observed in 2 of 3 replicate wells at an FDR below 0.05. To be called positive, a clone also had to show significant expansion compared with every other tandem well and an odds ratio greater than 5. After three terminal residues were trimmed from each end, CDR3 homology was quantified as pairwise Levenshtein distance using the stringdist R package. Not all clones reach the TCRdb copy of this immuneACCESS table, which keeps in-frame sequences only. Checked studies attribute under half of the gap to unresolved V genes and leave the rest unexplained. That table furnishes V, J and clone size, whereas the DNA furnished D and trimming. The sample table holds 26,000 or so clones, of which about three quarters were seen once. In total, the top ten clones hold 15% to 20% of the sample.

This receptor was taken from a human donor in good health. The V gene is TRBV5-3 and the J gene is TRBJ2-6; 8 matching bases give a weak D call of TRBD1. TRBV5-3 is noted as an ORF with a role that remains uncertain. What was sequenced was CD4+ T cells from PBMCs, cultured in vitro. The CDR3 region has the sequence CARSLDRGGSGANVLTF. The DNA reads as follows: TGTGCCAGAAGCTTGGACAGGGGGGGCTCTGGGGCCAACGTCCTGACTTTC.